The 17 T cell receptor beta chains listed next were all sequenced from one sample in a study of persistence of HIV-infected CD4 T cells. The immunoSEQ assay was version 4, run in survey mode. The table came from immunoSEQ multiplex PCR; TCRdb's copy has only in-frame clones and leaves some out. Here the sample spans around 28,000 clones, approximately 78% being singletons. Antigen specificity for these receptors is unknown. The stimulus was lysate of CMV-infected fibroblasts, about 11 ug/mL. CD40L-negative CD69-negative CD45RO-high memory CD4+ T cells were sorted as populations depleted of antigen-responding cells. This specimen was CD4+ T cells sorted from PBMCs after approximately 19-hour stimulation, taken from a patient who received antiretroviral therapy. These receptors were collected from an adult woman with HIV who was CMV-seropositive.

V gene TRBV5-4 combines with J gene TRBJ1-1, with D possibly being TRBD1 (5 bases). The CDR3 is 14 residues long. Trimming pared 5 bases from V and 2 bases from J, leaving 13 bases between. From germline, CDR1 is SGHNT and CDR2 YYREEE (reference sequence). CDR3 residues: CASRLGGSNTEAFF. CDR3 coding DNA: TGTGCCAGCAGACTCGGGGGGTCTAACACTGAAGCTTTCTTT.

This clone was recorded a few times. The rearrangement joins TRBV5-1 to TRBJ1-1, with D maybe TRBD1 (5 bases). The CDR3 extends over 15 amino acids. Germline values: CDR1 SGHRS, CDR2 YFSETQ. Trimming shortened V by 4 bases and J by 2 bases, and 15 bases separated the two germline ends. The chain's CDR3 is CASSPAGGANTEAFF. In nucleotides, the CDR3 is TGCGCCAGCAGCCCCGCGGGAGGGGCTAACACTGAAGCTTTCTTT.

The J gene is TRBJ2-5, the V gene TRBV30; D is possibly TRBD1 (6 bases). Trimming shortened V by 2 bases and J by 3 bases, and 7 bases separated the two germline ends. CDR3 size: 12 residues. Germline assignment: CDR1 GTSNPN and CDR2 SVGIG (reference sequence). DNA for the CDR3: TGTGCCTGGAGTCCAGGGGAAGAGACCCAGTACTTC. Translation gives CAWSPGEETQYF.

The chain combines TRBV5-4 with TRBJ1-6, with 9 bases fitting TRBD1. The V segment lost 6 bases and the J segment 4 bases; nucleotides outside the gene matches: 8. The CDR3 runs 16 residues. Germline CDR1 SGHNT, CDR2 YYREEE (reference sequence). The CDR3 is CASTHRGQGYNSPLHF. CDR3 nucleotides: TGTGCCAGCACCCACAGGGGACAGGGATATAATTCACCCCTCCACTTT.

The V call is TRBV7-3, the J call TRBJ2-5; D tentatively fits TRBD1 or TRBD2 (5 bases each). The CDR3 is 13 amino acids. CDR1 is SGHTA, CDR2 FQGTGA, per germline. Trimming stripped 5 bases from V and 5 bases from J, with 12 bases between. As DNA, the CDR3 is TGTGCCAGCAGCCGGGACCCCCAGGAGACCCAGTACTTC. Protein sequence: CASSRDPQETQYF.

This chain joins TRBV5-1 and TRBJ1-6, with TRBD1 as a possible D gene (6 bases). The CDR3 has 14 residues. Germline V gene sequence: CDR1 SGHRS, CDR2 YFSETQ. V lost 5 bases and J 8 bases, leaving 14 bases between the germline ends. The DNA for the CDR3 is TGCGCCAGCAGACGGGAGGGGGGACATTCACCCCTCCACTTT. It translates to CASRREGGHSPLHF. The whole variable domain, remainder taken from reference TRBV5-1 and TRBJ1-6, is KAGVTQTPRYLIKTRGQQVTLSCSPISGHRSVSWYQQTPGQGLQFLFEYFSETQRNKGNFPGRFSGRQFSNSRSEMNVSTLELGDSALYLCASRREGGHSPLHFGNGTRLTVT.

This chain uses TRBV9 with TRBJ2-2, with 13 bases identical to TRBD2. The CDR3 is 16 amino acids. The germline V gene encodes CDR1 SGDLS and CDR2 YYNGEE. With V trimmed by 3 bases and J by 7 bases, 6 bases remained unmatched. The CDR3 DNA follows: TGTGCCAGCAGCGCCGCTGGGACTAGCGGGGTCGGGGAGCTGTTTTTT. It encodes CASSAAGTSGVGELFF. Full variable domain (missing parts from reference TRBV9 and TRBJ2-2): DSGVTQTPKHLITATGQRVTLRCSPRSGDLSVYWYQQSLDQGLQFLIQYYNGEERAKGNILERFSAQQFPDLHSELNLSSLELGDSALYFCASSAAGTSGVGELFFGEGSRLTVL.

V is TRBV10-3 and J is TRBJ1-1, with 8 nucleotides matching TRBD1. Unmatched junction bases numbered 5, after V lost 6 bases and J lost 2 bases. This CDR3 spans 14 amino acids. CDR1 and CDR2 (germline): ENHRY, SYGVKD. Here the CDR3 reads CAISPTGANTEAFF. The CDR3 DNA follows: TGTGCCATCAGCCCGACAGGGGCCAACACTGAAGCTTTCTTT.

V and J are TRBV5-1 and TRBJ2-1, with D unresolved. Per germline, CDR1 SGHRS and CDR2 YFSETQ. V was clipped by 4 bases and J by 0 bases, with 11 bases between them. There are 15 residues in the CDR3. In DNA, the CDR3 is TGCGCCAGCAGCACGTCGGGCAGCTCCTACAATGAGCAGTTCTTC. Protein sequence: CASSTSGSSYNEQFF. The variable domain in full, completed from reference TRBV5-1 and TRBJ2-1, reads KAGVTQTPRYLIKTRGQQVTLSCSPISGHRSVSWYQQTPGQGLQFLFEYFSETQRNKGNFPGRFSGRQFSNSRSEMNVSTLELGDSALYLCASSTSGSSYNEQFFGPGTRLTVL.

The V gene is TRBV27, the J gene TRBJ2-1; 9 bases agree with TRBD1. This CDR3 has 17 residues. The germline CDR1 and CDR2 sequences are MNHEY and SMNVEV (reference sequence). With V trimmed by 4 bases and J by 4 bases, 11 bases remained unmatched. The CDR3, as DNA: TGTGCCAGCAGTTCCCGGACAGGGGCCCCGATTTACAATGAGCAGTTCTTC. This translates into CASSSRTGAPIYNEQFF.

This clone was seen only a few times. This CDR3 is also generated by other DNA sequences in the sample. This chain uses TRBV12-3 or TRBV12-4 with TRBJ1-3; no reliable D call. The V gene lost 3 bases and the J gene lost 4 bases, with 4 bases spanning the gap. The CDR3 consists of 12 residues. CDR3 amino acids: CASSFGGNTIYF. The CDR3 region has the DNA TGTGCCAGCAGTTTCGGGGGAAACACCATATATTTT.

This clone was seen a few times. The V gene is TRBV9, the J gene TRBJ1-1; weak D call: TRBD1 (6 bases). The CDR3 is made up of 15 amino acids. Trimming left V 2 bases short and J 3 bases short, with 14 bases between. CDR1 and CDR2 (germline): SGDLS, YYNGEE. CDR3 in amino acids: CASSVHDGQYTEAFF. The CDR3 DNA follows: TGTGCCAGCAGCGTGCACGATGGACAGTACACTGAAGCTTTCTTT.

The chain couples TRBV12-5 to TRBJ2-1, with D perhaps matching TRBD1 (5 bases). The V end lost 3 bases, the J end lost 2 bases, and 11 bases lay between the germline ends. Germline V gives CDR1 LGHNT, CDR2 FRNRAP. The CDR3 contains 15 residues. CDR3 in amino acids: CASGFGHYPYNEQFF. CDR3 coding DNA: TGTGCTAGTGGTTTTGGACATTATCCCTACAATGAGCAGTTCTTC. The entire variable domain, with the rest obtained from reference TRBV12-5 and TRBJ2-1, is as follows: DARVTQTPRHKVTEMGQEVTMRCQPILGHNTVFWYRQTMMQGLELLAYFRNRAPLDDSGMPKDRFSAEMPDATLATLKIQPSEPRDSAVYFCASGFGHYPYNEQFFGPGTRLTVL.

The J gene is TRBJ1-5, the V gene TRBV5-8, with D perhaps TRBD1 (6 bases). Trimming took off 5 bases at V and 7 bases at J, with 13 bases between the two ends. This CDR3 has 13 amino acids. Germline-derived CDR1 and CDR2 are SGHTS and YDEGEE. CDR3: CASSHRVGQPQHF. For the CDR3, the DNA is TGTGCCAGCAGTCACAGGGTGGGACAGCCCCAGCATTTT.

The chain employs TRBV15 and TRBJ1-1, with D perhaps TRBD1 (6 bases). The germline V gene encodes CDR1 LNHNV and CDR2 YYDKDF (reference sequence). Trimming pared 3 bases from V and 0 bases from J, leaving 11 bases between. This CDR3 is 15 amino acids long. The CDR3 here is CATSRNRAMNTEAFF. CDR3 sequence (DNA): TGTGCCACCAGCAGGAACAGGGCAATGAACACTGAAGCTTTCTTT.

The chain couples TRBV19 to TRBJ2-3; 12 nucleotides match TRBD2. CDR1 is LNHDA, CDR2 SQIVND, per germline (reference sequence). V trimming: 5 bases; J trimming: 6 bases; junction bases outside the gene matches: 9. The CDR3 is 16 amino acids. CDR3 sequence (DNA): TGTGCCAGTAGTTTCGGACTAGCGGGGTTCAGGGATACGCAGTATTTT. Translation: CASSFGLAGFRDTQYF.

The J gene is TRBJ2-7, the V gene TRBV12-3 or TRBV12-4; 9 positions agree with TRBD1. The CDR3 contains 13 residues. V lost 6 bases, J lost 6 bases, and 6 bases stayed unmatched. As DNA, the CDR3 is TGTGCCAGCAGACTCACAGGGGGCGGCGAGCAGTACGTC. Amino acid sequence: CASRLTGGGEQYV.